This entry is about one T cell receptor (beta chain). It lacks a known antigen. Its ends do not fully match the called genes, so a read error is possible. The entry originates in a study of T cell changes during pregnancy in multiple sclerosis (dated by TCRdb to the late 2010s). Regarding the research as a whole: Changes in the T cell repertoire over the course of pregnancy were examined in this study in women with multiple sclerosis.

The library was prepared using the immunoSEQ multiplex PCR assay. TCRdb's version of the immuneACCESS table is confined to in-frame rearrangements and falls short of the full clone set. An unresolved V gene accounts for under half of the shortfall where checked; the remainder is of unknown origin. The sample has tens of thousands of clones on record, approximately 90% of them singletons. The ten largest clones represent more than 0.15% of the sample. The source of this sequence is a female donor in good health, enrolled as a control in a pregnancy study. The source material was CD4+ T cells from peripheral blood mononuclear cells, sampled after pregnancy.

The CDR3 protein: CASSYGVNTGELFF. The DNA is as follows: TGTGCTAGCAGCTACGGGGTAAACACCGGGGAGCTGTTTTTT. Rearrangement joined TRBV7-7 to TRBJ2-2, and TRBD2 may be the D gene, going by 5 matching bases. Counted from cysteine to phenylalanine, this CDR3 has 14 amino acids. The kept DNA is CDR3 alone, 42 bases in frame from the first base. CDR1 and CDR2, looked up from the germline V gene (reference sequence), are SSHAT and FNYEAQ.